This T cell receptor (beta chain) came from a study of cytomegalovirus exposure and HLA in healthy donors. On the study more broadly: Counted in an early data release were some 81 million unique TCRs from HLA-typed donors. General study points: Researchers counted roughly 150 TCR beta chains as cytomegalovirus-associated. Earlier findings revealed that most TCR beta V segments proved productive either about 87% or about 30% of the time.

The V gene end was trimmed by 0 bases and the J gene end by 7 bases; junction bases not matched to a gene: 8. The length of the CDR3 is 15 residues. CDR1 is SGHNT and CDR2 is YYREEE in the germline V gene (reference sequence). Remarks on this clone: Its specificity is not known.

The study ran its PCR with 60 Vbeta and 13 Jbeta primers. Some clones are missing from TCRdb's copy, which holds only in-frame ones; the method was immunoSEQ multiplex PCR. The table lists about 160,000 clones, around three quarters of them singletons. This clonotype originated in a man over 45 in good health and CMV-seropositive. The chain carries TRBV5-4 and TRBJ2-7, with TRBD1 matching over 9 bases. Sequences were obtained from PBMCs. This CDR3 reads CASSLGWTGAPEQYF. In DNA form, the CDR3 reads TGTGCCAGCAGCTTGGGCTGGACAGGGGCCCCGGAGCAGTACTTC. The variable domain in full, with the rest retrieved from reference TRBV5-4 and TRBJ2-7, is ETGVTQSPTHLIKTRGQQVTLRCSSQSGHNTVSWYQQALGQGPQFIFQYYREEENGRGNFPPRFSGLQFPNYSSELNVNALELDDSALYLCASSLGWTGAPEQYFGPGTRLTVT.